Listed below are T cell receptor beta chains from one sample, sequenced in a study of post-analysis software for immune sequencing data. TCRdb redid the calling of the PCR reads with MiXCR, one entry per CDR3 protein. This table has 750,000 to 950,000 distinct CDR3 sequences, approximately 57% appearing once. Input material: blood. The origin of the receptors is a girl aged 5-17 years with multiple sclerosis. Each CDR3 is given with its conserved first and last residue. The order of the fields is J gene, V gene, CDR3 length, CDR3 protein.

>TRBJ2-6|TRBV12-5|16
CASGSWTASGANVLTF
>TRBJ1-3|TRBV20-1|15
CSASPVASGGNTIYF
>TRBJ2-5|TRBV6-5|13
CASSYSSIETQYF
>TRBJ1-5|TRBV7-2|18
CASSRTGTGVNSNQPQHF
>NA|TRBV20-1|15
CSASPSGGAPETQYF
>TRBJ1-1|TRBV7-3|13
CASSLEPLAEAFF
>TRBJ2-3|TRBV10-3|16
CAISLGLAGGGDTQYF
>TRBJ2-3|TRBV7-3|17
CASSLTLAGTSTDTQYF
>TRBJ1-2|TRBV10-3|15
CAISDYRDPNYGYTF
>TRBJ2-1|TRBV29-1|17
CSARDSLGGGRINEQFF
>TRBJ2-1|TRBV10-3|17
CAISEGGQFNSYNEQFF
>TRBJ2-7|TRBV5-1|15
CASSSGTEHSYEQYF
>TRBJ2-7|TRBV4-2|15
CASSQWTGAYYEQYF
>TRBJ2-1|TRBV10-3|15
CAISEGRVQYNEQFF
>TRBJ2-7|TRBV20-1|13
CSAYRGGSYEQYF
>TRBJ1-5|TRBV7-9|17
CASSLGVPGASNQPQHF